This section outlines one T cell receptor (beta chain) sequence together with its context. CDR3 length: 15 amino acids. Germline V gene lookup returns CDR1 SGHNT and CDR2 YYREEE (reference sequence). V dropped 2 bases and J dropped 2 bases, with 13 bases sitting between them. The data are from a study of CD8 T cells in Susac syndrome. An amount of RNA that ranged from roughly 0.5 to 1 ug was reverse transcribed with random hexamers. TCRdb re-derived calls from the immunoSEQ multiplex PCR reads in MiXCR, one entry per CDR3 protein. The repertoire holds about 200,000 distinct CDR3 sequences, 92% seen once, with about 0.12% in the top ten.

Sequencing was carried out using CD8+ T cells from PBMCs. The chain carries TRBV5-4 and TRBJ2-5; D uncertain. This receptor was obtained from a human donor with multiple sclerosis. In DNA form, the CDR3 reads TGTGCCAGCAGCTTAGCTGATAGTGGGCAAGAGACCCAGTACTTC. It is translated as CASSLADSGQETQYF.